Below, 12 T cell receptor beta chains from the same sample are listed, as sequenced in a study of CD8+ T cells in alopecia areata. Treatment indicated: oral pan-JAK inhibitor, 5-10 mg twice daily. Reverse transcription of extracted RNA yielded cDNA, which provided the sequencing template. TCRdb's copy holds only in-frame clones and misses some; the assay was immunoSEQ multiplex PCR. The table includes under 300,000 clones, 45% to 70% detected once. The sequencing used CD4+ T cells sorted from blood, collected at approximately week 52, from a patient treated with tofacitinib. Receptor source: a human donor with alopecia areata.

The J gene is TRBJ2-3, the V gene TRBV5-6, with 13 bases aligning to TRBD2. The V gene's germline CDR1 is SGHDT and CDR2 YYEEEE. The CDR3 contains 18 residues. V shed 2 bases and J 2 bases; nucleotides not matched to a gene: 8. CDR3 DNA sequence: TGTGCCAGCAGCTTCCCCCGACTAGCGGGGGGCCTCACAGATACGCAGTATTTT. Translated, it gives CASSFPRLAGGLTDTQYF.

The V and J genes are TRBV18 and TRBJ1-5; 9 nucleotides line up with TRBD1. Germline V lookup: CDR1 KGHSH, CDR2 LQKENI. J gave up 5 bases and V 3 bases, and 2 bases lay outside the gene matches. The CDR3 has 14 residues. CDR3 sequence: CASSPRDRDQPQHF. DNA of the CDR3: TGTGCCAGCTCACCCCGGGACAGGGATCAGCCCCAGCATTTT.

The gene calls are TRBV7-9 and TRBJ2-1, with TRBD2 matching 11 bases. This CDR3 comprises 17 residues. Germline V lookup: CDR1 SEHNR, CDR2 FQNEAQ (reference sequence). V lost 1 base to trimming and J lost 4 bases; unmatched junction nucleotides: 6. CDR3 DNA: TGTGCCAGCAGCTTAGGTCTAGCGGGGGGACCTTACAATGAGCAGTTCTTC. Translation: CASSLGLAGGPYNEQFF.

The chain is built from TRBV2 and TRBJ1-1, with 7 bases aligning to TRBD1. CDR1 and CDR2 from the germline V gene are SNHLY and FYNNEI. Trimming removed 7 bases from V and 1 base from J; junction bases left unmatched: 3. This CDR3 is 13 amino acids long. DNA for the CDR3: TGTGCCAGCAAGGGACAGCCGAACACTGAAGCTTTCTTT. This gives the protein CASKGQPNTEAFF. Together with reference TRBV2 and TRBJ1-1, the CDR3 gives the full variable domain: EPEVTQTPSHQVTQMGQEVILRCVPISNHLYFYWYRQILGQKVEFLVSFYNNEISEKSEIFDDQFSVERPDGSNFTLKIRSTKLEDSAMYFCASKGQPNTEAFFGQGTRLTVV.

V is TRBV15 and J is TRBJ2-7, with D possibly being TRBD2 (5 bases). The CDR3 consists of 16 residues. The V gene's germline CDR1 is LNHNV and CDR2 YYDKDF (reference sequence). Trimming removed 0 bases at V and 6 bases at J, with 18 bases between. The CDR3 here is CATSREYSGEGAEQYF. The DNA for the CDR3 is TGTGCCACCAGCAGAGAGTATTCCGGGGAAGGCGCCGAGCAGTACTTC.

The chain links TRBV10-3 to TRBJ2-7; tentative D call: TRBD2 (5 bases). The germline CDR1 and CDR2 sequences are ENHRY and SYGVKD. The V end was cut by 3 bases, the J end by 6 bases, with 12 bases between. The CDR3 runs 13 residues. The CDR3: CAISDEKRVEQYF. The DNA for the CDR3 is TGTGCCATCAGTGATGAGAAGAGGGTCGAGCAGTACTTC.

The rearrangement joins TRBV29-1 to TRBJ1-2, with D unclear. The germline gives CDR1 SQVTM, CDR2 ANQGSEA. V was clipped by 4 bases and J by 7 bases, with 16 bases between them. The CDR3 totals 13 residues. CDR3 sequence (DNA): TGCAGCGTTGGGCATCCCGGTTCGTCTGGCTACACCTTC. This sequence encodes CSVGHPGSSGYTF.

This sequence joins TRBV9 and TRBJ1-4; possibly TRBD1 for D (6 bases). The V gene's germline CDR1 is SGDLS and CDR2 YYNGEE. The CDR3 has 15 amino acids. Trimming took off 3 bases at V and 3 bases at J, with 12 bases between the two ends. The CDR3 DNA sequence: TGTGCCAGCAGCGCGACAGGCACGGCTAATGAAAAACTGTTTTTT. It is translated as CASSATGTANEKLFF.

This chain joins TRBV11-2 and TRBJ1-1; D is ambiguous. The CDR3 has 14 residues. CDR1 and CDR2 (germline): SGHAT, FQNNGV. V shed 4 bases and J shed 3 bases, with 12 bases lying between them. The CDR3 DNA sequence: TGTGCCAGCAGCTCCCCGTCTTGGGACACTGAAGCTTTCTTT. This translates into CASSSPSWDTEAFF.

J is TRBJ2-7 and V is TRBV6-1; D is ambiguous. The V gene's germline CDR1 is MNHNS and CDR2 SASEGT. This CDR3 is built from 14 residues. V gave up 5 bases and J gave up 0 bases, with 11 bases separating them. CDR3 nucleotides: TGTGCCAGCAGTTATTCAGATCTCTCCTACGAGCAGTACTTC. Its translation is CASSYSDLSYEQYF.

This clone was picked up a small number of times. This chain joins TRBV9 and TRBJ1-4; 11 bases map to TRBD1. The CDR3 runs to 17 residues. From germline, CDR1 is SGDLS and CDR2 YYNGEE. With 0 bases clipped from V and 6 bases from J, the junction kept 7 bases outside the gene matches. The CDR3 is CASSVGTGGTFDEKLFF. The CDR3 DNA follows: TGTGCCAGCAGCGTAGGGACAGGGGGCACCTTCGATGAAAAACTGTTTTTT.

This clone was recorded a few times. V is TRBV29-1 and J is TRBJ2-6; D is undetermined. In germline, CDR1 is SQVTM, CDR2 ANQGSEA. The V end was cut by 7 bases, the J end by 3 bases, with 13 bases between. This CDR3 comprises 14 residues. The CDR3 coding sequence is TGCAGCGCCCTGACGGCGGTTGGGGCCAACGTCCTGACTTTC. Translated: CSALTAVGANVLTF.